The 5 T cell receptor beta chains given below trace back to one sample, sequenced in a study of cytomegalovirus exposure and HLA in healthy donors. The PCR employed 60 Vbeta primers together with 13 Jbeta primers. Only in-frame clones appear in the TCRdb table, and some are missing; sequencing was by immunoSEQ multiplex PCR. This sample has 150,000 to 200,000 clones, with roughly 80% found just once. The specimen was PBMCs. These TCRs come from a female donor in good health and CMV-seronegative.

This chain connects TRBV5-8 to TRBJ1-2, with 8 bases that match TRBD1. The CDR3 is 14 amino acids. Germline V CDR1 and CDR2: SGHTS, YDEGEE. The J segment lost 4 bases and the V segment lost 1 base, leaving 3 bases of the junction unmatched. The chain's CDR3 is CASSLRTGLYGYTF. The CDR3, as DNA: TGTGCCAGCAGCTTGAGGACAGGGCTCTATGGCTACACCTTC.

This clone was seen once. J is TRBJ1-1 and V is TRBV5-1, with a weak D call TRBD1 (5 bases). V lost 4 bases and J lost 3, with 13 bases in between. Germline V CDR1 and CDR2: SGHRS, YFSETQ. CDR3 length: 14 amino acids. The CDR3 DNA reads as TGCGCCAGCAGCCGGCTATCACAGGACACTGAAGCTTTCTTT. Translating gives CASSRLSQDTEAFF.

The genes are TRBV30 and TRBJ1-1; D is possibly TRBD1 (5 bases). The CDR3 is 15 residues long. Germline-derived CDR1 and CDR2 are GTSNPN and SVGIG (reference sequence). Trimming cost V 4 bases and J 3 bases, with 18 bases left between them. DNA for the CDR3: TGTGCCTGGACCGAGGACGCAGGGATCTACACTGAAGCTTTCTTT. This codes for CAWTEDAGIYTEAFF.

The CDR3 loop reads CASSYGQGTDTQYF. The CDR3 bases are TGTGCCAGCAGTTACGGACAGGGCACAGATACGCAGTATTTT. The chain has TRBV2 and TRBJ2-3; 7 bases fit TRBD1. V gave up 5 bases and J gave up 1 base; unmatched junction bases: 3. This CDR3 contains 14 residues. Looked up from germline, CDR1 is SNHLY and CDR2 is FYNNEI.

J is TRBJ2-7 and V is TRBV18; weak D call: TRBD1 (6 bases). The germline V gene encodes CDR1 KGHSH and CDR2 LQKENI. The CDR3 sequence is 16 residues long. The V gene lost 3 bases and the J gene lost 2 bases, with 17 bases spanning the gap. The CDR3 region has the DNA TGTGCCAGCTCACCGTCGACAGGTTCTAACCCCTACGAGCAGTACTTC. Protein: CASSPSTGSNPYEQYF.